This TCR beta chain comes out of a study of cytomegalovirus exposure and HLA in healthy donors. The CDR3 sequence is 20 residues long. V shed 0 bases, J shed 0 bases, and the junction held 11 bases outside the gene matches. Germline assignment: CDR1 SGHRS and CDR2 YFSETQ. Measured with immunoSEQ multiplex PCR; TCRdb has only the in-frame clones, and not every one. In the table there are about 150,000 clones, about 88% of which are singletons. The chain has TRBV5-1 and TRBJ2-6, with 8 bases matching TRBD1. The sequence came from a man between 18 and 35 years old in good health and CMV-seropositive. The source material was PBMCs. The CDR3 loop reads CASSLARRQGTFSGANVLTF. The CDR3 DNA follows: TGCGCCAGCAGCTTGGCCAGAAGACAGGGGACTTTCTCTGGGGCCAACGTCCTGACTTTC. Combining the CDR3 with reference TRBV5-1 and TRBJ2-6 gives the whole variable domain KAGVTQTPRYLIKTRGQQVTLSCSPISGHRSVSWYQQTPGQGLQFLFEYFSETQRNKGNFPGRFSGRQFSNSRSEMNVSTLELGDSALYLCASSLARRQGTFSGANVLTFGAGSRLTVL.